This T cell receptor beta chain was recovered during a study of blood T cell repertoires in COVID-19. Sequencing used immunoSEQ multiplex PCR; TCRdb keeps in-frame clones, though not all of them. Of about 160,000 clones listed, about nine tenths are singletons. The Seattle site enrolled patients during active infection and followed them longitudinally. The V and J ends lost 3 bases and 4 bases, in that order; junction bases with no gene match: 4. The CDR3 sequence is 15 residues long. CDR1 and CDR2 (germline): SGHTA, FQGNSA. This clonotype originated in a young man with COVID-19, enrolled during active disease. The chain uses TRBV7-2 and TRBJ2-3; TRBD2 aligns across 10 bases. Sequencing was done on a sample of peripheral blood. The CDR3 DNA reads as TGTGCCAGCAGCTTCCAAGCGGGGGGGGCAGATACGCAGTATTTT. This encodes CASSFQAGGADTQYF.